Listed here are 4 T cell receptor beta chains from one sample, sequenced in a study of T cells expressing NK-cell markers. TCRdb re-analyzed the 5' RACE reads; it lists each CDR3 protein once, without DNA. The sample totals fewer than 550,000 distinct CDR3 sequences. The sequenced material came from blood T cells: a sorted CD56 or NKG2C T cell subset, CD4+ or CD8+ T cells, or bulk PBMC T cells (not recorded which). All receptors derive from a woman aged 45-60 years in good health.

The chain carries TRBV5-1 and TRBJ1-2; checking the TCRdb D call of TRBD1 is not possible without DNA. Looked up from germline, CDR1 is SGHRS and CDR2 is YFSETQ. CDR3 length: 15 amino acids. The CDR3 here is CASSLEGADPYGYTF.

The chain employs TRBV14 and TRBJ2-1. CDR3 length: 14 amino acids. Germline CDR1 SGHDN, CDR2 FVKESK. The CDR3 is CASSLAENYNEQFF.

The V call is TRBV20-1, the J call TRBJ1-5; TCRdb proposes TRBD1, but this gene call is untestable without DNA. The germline CDR1 and CDR2 sequences are DFQATT and SNEGSKA (reference sequence). The CDR3 runs 17 residues. CDR3: CSAPSNRDGGEYQPQHF.

The chain links TRBV7-9 to TRBJ1-1; absent DNA, TCRdb's TRBD1 call cannot be checked. The CDR3 extends over 15 amino acids. From germline, CDR1 is SEHNR and CDR2 FQNEAQ (reference sequence). The CDR3: CASSLLQGMNTEAFF.